This entry is about one T cell receptor beta chain. Antigen: not known. These data belong to a study of cytomegalovirus exposure and HLA in healthy donors. General study points: A highly shared variant cluster was judged a likely technical artifact. A reported reduction in N-insertions relative to the approximately 640-donor mean was seen in an Asian-associated ancestry cluster in a later analysis.

Primers included in the PCR were 60 Vbeta and 13 Jbeta primers. TCRdb's copy holds only in-frame clones and misses some; the assay was immunoSEQ multiplex PCR. The sample has some 140,000 clones, around 72% seen once; the top ten hold 1.3%. The CDR3 is made up of 11 amino acids. Germline assignment: CDR1 SNHLY and CDR2 FYNNEI. V was shortened by 5 bases and J by 9 bases, with 10 bases between the two germline ends. Everyone who donated was a healthy bone marrow donor. The chain has TRBV2 and TRBJ2-5; D call uncertain. The specimen was PBMCs. The receptor's source is a woman in her thirties or forties in good health and CMV-seronegative. The CDR3 nucleotides are TGTGCCAGCAGTCCTCTAGAAGCCCAGTACTTC. It specifies CASSPLEAQYF. Drawing the rest from reference TRBV2 and TRBJ2-5, the complete variable domain is EPEVTQTPSHQVTQMGQEVILRCVPISNHLYFYWYRQILGQKVEFLVSFYNNEISEKSEIFDDQFSVERPDGSNFTLKIRSTKLEDSAMYFCASSPLEAQYFGPGTRLLVL.